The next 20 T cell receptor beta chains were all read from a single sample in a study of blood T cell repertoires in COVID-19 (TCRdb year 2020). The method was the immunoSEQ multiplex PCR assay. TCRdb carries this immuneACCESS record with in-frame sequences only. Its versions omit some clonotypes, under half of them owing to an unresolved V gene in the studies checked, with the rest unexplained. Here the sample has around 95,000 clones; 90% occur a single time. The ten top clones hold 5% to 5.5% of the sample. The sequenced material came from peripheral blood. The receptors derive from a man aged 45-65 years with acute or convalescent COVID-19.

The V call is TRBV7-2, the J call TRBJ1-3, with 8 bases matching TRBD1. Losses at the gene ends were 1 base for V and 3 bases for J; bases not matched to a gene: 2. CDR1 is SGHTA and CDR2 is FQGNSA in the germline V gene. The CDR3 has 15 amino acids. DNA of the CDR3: TGTGCCAGCAGCTTAGGGACAGGGTTTGGAAACACCATATATTTT. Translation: CASSLGTGFGNTIYF.

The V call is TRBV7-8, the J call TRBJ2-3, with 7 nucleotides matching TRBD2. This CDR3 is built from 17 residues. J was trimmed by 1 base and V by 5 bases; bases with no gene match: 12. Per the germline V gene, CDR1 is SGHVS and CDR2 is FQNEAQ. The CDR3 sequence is CASSLRTSIVGTDTQYF. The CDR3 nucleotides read TGTGCCAGCAGCCTCCGGACTAGTATAGTCGGCACAGATACGCAGTATTTT.

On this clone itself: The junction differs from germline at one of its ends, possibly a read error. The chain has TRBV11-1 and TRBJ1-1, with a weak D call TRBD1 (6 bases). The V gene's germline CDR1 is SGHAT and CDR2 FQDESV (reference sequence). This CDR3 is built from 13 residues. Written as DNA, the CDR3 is TGTGCCAGCCGCTTAACCCTGACAGGTACCGCTTTCTTT. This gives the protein CASRLTLTGTAFF. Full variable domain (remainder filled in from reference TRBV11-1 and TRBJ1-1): EAEVAQSPRYKITEKSQAVAFWCDPISGHATLYWYRQILGQGPELLVQFQDESVVDDSQLPKDRFSAERLKGVDSTLKIQPAELGDSAMYLCASRLTLTGTAFFGQGTRLTVV.

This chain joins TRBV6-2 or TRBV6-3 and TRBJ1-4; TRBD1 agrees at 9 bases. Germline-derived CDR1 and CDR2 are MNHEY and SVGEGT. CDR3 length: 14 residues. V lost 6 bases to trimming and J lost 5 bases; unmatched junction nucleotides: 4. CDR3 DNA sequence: TGTGCCAGCAGCGTCGGGACAGGGAATGAAAAACTGTTTTTT. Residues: CASSVGTGNEKLFF.

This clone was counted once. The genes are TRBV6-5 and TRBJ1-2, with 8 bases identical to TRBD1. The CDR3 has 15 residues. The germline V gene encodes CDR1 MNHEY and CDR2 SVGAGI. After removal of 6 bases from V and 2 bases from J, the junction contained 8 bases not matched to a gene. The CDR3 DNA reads TGTGCCAGCAGCGCGGACAGGGTAGGAAACTATGGCTACACCTTC. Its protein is CASSADRVGNYGYTF.

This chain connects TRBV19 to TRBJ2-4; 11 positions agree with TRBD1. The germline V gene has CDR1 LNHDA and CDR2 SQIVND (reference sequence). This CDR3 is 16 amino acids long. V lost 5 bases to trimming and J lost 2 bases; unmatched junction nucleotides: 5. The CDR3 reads CASSPRTGGTKNIQYF. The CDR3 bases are TGTGCCAGTAGTCCTCGGACAGGGGGCACCAAAAACATTCAGTACTTC.

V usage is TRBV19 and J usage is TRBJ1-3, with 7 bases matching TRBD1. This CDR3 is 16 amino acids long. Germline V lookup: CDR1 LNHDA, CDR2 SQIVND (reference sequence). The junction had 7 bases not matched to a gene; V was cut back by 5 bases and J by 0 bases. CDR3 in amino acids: CASSAWDSFSGNTIYF. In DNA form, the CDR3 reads TGTGCCAGTAGTGCATGGGACAGCTTCTCTGGAAACACCATATATTTT.

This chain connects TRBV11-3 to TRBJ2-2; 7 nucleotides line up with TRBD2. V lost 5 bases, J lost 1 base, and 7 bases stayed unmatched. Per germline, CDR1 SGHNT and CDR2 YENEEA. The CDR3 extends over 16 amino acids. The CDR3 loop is CASSGSLAENTGELFF. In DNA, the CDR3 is TGTGCCAGCAGCGGGTCGCTAGCGGAGAACACCGGGGAGCTGTTTTTT.

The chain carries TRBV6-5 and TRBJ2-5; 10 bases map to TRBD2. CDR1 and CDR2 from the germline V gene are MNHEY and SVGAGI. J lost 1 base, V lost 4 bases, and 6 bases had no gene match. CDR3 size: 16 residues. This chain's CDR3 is CASSSGLADFQETQYF. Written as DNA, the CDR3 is TGTGCCAGCAGTTCAGGACTAGCGGATTTCCAAGAGACCCAGTACTTC.

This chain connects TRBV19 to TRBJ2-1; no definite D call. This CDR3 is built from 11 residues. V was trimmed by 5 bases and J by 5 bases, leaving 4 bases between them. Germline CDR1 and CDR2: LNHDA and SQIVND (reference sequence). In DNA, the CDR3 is TGTGCCAGTAGTCAGGACAATGAGCAGTTCTTC. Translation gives CASSQDNEQFF.

The CDR3 DNA is TGTGCCAGCAGTTACCCGACAGGGTTGGCGAGTAGCAATCAGCCCCAGCATTTT. Encoded protein: CASSYPTGLASSNQPQHF. V is TRBV6-2 or TRBV6-3 and J is TRBJ1-5; 7 nucleotides match TRBD1. Unmatched junction bases numbered 10, after V lost 2 bases and J lost 0 bases. CDR3 length equals 18 residues. Germline V lookup: CDR1 MNHEY, CDR2 SVGEGT.

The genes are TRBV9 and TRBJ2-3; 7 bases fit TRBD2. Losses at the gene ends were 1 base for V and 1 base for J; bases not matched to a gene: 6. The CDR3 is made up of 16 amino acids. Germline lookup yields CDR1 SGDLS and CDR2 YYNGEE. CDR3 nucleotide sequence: TGTGCCAGCAGCGTAACAACGGGGGGACGCACAGATACGCAGTATTTT. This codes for CASSVTTGGRTDTQYF.

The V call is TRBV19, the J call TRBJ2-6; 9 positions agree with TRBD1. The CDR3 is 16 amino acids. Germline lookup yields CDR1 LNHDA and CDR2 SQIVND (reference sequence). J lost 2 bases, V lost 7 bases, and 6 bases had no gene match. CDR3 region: CASNRQGVTGANVLTF. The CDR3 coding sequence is TGTGCCAGTAACCGACAGGGGGTCACTGGGGCCAACGTCCTGACTTTC.

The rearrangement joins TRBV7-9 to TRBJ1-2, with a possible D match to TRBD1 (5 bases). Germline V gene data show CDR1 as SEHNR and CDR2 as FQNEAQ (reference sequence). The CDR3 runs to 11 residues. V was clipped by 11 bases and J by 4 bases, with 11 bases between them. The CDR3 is CAVGGFYGYTF. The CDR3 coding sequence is TGTGCCGTCGGGGGATTCTATGGCTACACCTTC.

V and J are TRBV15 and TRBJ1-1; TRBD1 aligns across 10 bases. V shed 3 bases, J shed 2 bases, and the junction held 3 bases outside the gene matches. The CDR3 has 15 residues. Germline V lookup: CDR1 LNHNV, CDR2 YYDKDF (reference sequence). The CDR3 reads CATSRGTGANTEAFF. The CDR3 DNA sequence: TGTGCCACCAGCAGGGGGACAGGGGCTAACACTGAAGCTTTCTTT.

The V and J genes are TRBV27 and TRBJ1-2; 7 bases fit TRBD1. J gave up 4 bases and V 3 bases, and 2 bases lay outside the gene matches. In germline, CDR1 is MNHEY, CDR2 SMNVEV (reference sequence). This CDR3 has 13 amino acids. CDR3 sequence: CASSLTGSYGYTF. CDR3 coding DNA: TGTGCCAGCAGTTTGACAGGGTCCTATGGCTACACCTTC.

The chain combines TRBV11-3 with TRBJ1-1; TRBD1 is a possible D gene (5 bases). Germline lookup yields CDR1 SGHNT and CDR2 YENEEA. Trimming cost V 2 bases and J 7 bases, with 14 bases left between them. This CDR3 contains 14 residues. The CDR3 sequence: CASSLQSAGREAFF. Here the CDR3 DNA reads TGTGCCAGCAGCTTACAATCGGCGGGGCGTGAAGCTTTCTTT.

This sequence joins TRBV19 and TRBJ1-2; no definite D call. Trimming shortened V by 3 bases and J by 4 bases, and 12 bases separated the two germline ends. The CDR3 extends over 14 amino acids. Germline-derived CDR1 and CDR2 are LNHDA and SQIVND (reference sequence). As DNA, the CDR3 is TGTGCCAGTAGTATGGGTGGGCGCGTCTATGGCTACACCTTC. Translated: CASSMGGRVYGYTF.

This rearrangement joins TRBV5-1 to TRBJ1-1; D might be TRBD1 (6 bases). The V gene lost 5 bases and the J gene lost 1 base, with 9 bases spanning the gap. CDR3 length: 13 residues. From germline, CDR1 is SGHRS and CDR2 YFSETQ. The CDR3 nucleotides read TGCGCCAGCAGGGGACAACAGAACACTGAAGCTTTCTTT. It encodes CASRGQQNTEAFF.

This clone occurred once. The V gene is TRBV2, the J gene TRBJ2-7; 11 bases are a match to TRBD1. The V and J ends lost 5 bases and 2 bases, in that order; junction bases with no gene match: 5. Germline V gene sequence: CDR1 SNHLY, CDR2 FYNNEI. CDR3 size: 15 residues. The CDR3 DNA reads TGTGCCAGCAGTAAGGACAGGGGGCCAACCTACGAGCAGTACTTC. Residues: CASSKDRGPTYEQYF.